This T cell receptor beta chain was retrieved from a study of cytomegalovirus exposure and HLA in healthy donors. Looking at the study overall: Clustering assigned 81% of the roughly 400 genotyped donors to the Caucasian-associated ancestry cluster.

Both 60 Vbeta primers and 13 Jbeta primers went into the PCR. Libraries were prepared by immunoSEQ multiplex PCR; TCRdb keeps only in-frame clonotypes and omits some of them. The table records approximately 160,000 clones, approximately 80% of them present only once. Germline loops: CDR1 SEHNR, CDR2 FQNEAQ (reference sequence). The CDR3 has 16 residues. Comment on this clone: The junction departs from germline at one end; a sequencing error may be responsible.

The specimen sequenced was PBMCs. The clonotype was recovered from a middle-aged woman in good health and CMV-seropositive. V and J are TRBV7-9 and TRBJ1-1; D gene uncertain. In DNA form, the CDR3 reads TGTTCCAGCAGCTTAGGAGGGCTGCGAATGAACACTGAAGCTTTCTTT. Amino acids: CSSSLGGLRMNTEAFF.